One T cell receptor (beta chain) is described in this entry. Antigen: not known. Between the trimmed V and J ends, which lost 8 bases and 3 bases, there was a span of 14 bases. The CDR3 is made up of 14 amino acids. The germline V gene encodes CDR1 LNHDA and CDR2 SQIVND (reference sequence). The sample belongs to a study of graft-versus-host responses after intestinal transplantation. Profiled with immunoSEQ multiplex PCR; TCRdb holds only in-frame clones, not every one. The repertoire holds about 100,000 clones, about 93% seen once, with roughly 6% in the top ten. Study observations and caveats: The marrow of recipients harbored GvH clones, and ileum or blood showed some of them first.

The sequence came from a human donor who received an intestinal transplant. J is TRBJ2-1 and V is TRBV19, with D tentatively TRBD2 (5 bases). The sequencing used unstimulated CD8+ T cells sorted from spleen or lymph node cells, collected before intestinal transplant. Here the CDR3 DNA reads TGTGCCAGTGGCGGGCGAACAAACTACAATGAGCAGTTCTTC. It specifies CASGGRTNYNEQFF.